This T cell receptor beta chain emerged from a study of blood T cells in healthy people across ages. A second PCR, run for roughly 7 to 12 cycles, used a sample-barcoded 5' primer plus a J-beta primer mix. TCRdb processed the 5' RACE reads anew with MiXCR; each CDR3 protein has one entry. This table holds about 650,000 distinct CDR3 sequences, roughly 30% found once. There are 15 residues in the CDR3. The germline V gene encodes CDR1 SGHDN and CDR2 FVKESK. V was clipped by 2 bases and J by 5 bases; unmatched bases: 5. This clonotype showed up many times. Sequencing used blood. The receptor was derived from a woman older than 75 in good health. The rearrangement links TRBV14 to TRBJ2-5; 10 positions agree with TRBD2. The CDR3 bases are TGTGCCAGCAGCCAATTAGCGGGGGGTTCGGAGACCCAGTACTTC. This encodes CASSQLAGGSETQYF.